This T cell receptor (beta chain) was identified in a study of T cell responses to AZD1222 COVID-19 vaccine. Findings and caveats of the study: In a largely white British group with more females than males, clonal diversity was possibly underestimated.

TCRdb's table, derived via immunoSEQ multiplex PCR, lists solely in-frame clones and lacks some. The sample includes 100,000 to 150,000 clones, almost 85% seen only once; the top ten take 7.9%. This clone showed up just a few times. Antigen: not known. The CDR3 consists of 13 residues. Trimming cost V 5 bases and J 8 bases, with 15 bases left between them. Germline-derived CDR1 and CDR2 are SGHTA and FQGNSA. The chain couples TRBV7-2 to TRBJ1-2; D remains unclear. The sequencing used peripheral blood, collected 28 days after the second dose of the MenACWY control vaccine. The sequence was obtained from an adult who received the MenACWY meningococcal vaccine as a control. CDR3 amino acids: CASSPDRREGYTF. In DNA, the CDR3 is TGTGCCAGCAGCCCCGACCGCCGAGAAGGCTACACCTTC. The full variable domain, rest sourced from reference TRBV7-2 and TRBJ1-2, is GAGVSQSPSNKVTEKGKDVELRCDPISGHTALYWYRQSLGQGLEFLIYFQGNSAPDKSGLPSDRFSAERTGGSVSTLTIQRTQQEDSAVYLCASSPDRREGYTFGSGTRLTVV.